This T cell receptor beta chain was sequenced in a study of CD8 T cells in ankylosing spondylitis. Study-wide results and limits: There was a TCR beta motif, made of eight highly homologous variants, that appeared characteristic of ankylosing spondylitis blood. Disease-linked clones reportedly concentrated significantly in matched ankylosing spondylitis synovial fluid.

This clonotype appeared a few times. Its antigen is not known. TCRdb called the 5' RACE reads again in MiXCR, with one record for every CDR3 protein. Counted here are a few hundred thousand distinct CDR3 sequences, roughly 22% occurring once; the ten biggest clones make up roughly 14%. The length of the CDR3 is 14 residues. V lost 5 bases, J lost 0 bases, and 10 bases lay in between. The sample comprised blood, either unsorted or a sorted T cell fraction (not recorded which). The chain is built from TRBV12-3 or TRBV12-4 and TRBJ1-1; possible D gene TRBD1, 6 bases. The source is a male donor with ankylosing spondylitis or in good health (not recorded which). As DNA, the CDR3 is TGTGCCAGCAGTCCGGACAGTATGAACACTGAAGCTTTCTTT. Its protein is CASSPDSMNTEAFF.